This T cell receptor beta chain emerged from a study of tumor-infiltrating lymphocytes in primary liver carcinoma. Study background: Samples yielded about 3.65 to 8 million productive TCRbeta reads, similar across tissue types. The study's findings and limits: Tumor top-250-clone fractions significantly exceeded those of blood (p = 0.039).

Germline DNA was extracted too, while blood RNA derived from unsorted whole blood. This clonotype was seen many times. Its specificity is unknown. The CDR3 runs to 15 residues. Germline CDR1 MNHNS, CDR2 SASEGT. Trimming pared 11 bases from V and 4 bases from J, leaving 21 bases between. From around 530 ng of total RNA, TCR beta-specific cDNA was reverse-transcribed using a constant-region primer. Slightly modified ARM-PCR, run as three nested multiplex PCR rounds, produced the TCR beta libraries. A C-beta reverse primer was combined with TRBV1-TRBV30 forward primers in the first two PCR rounds, and each round had around 11 cycles. TCRdb reprocessed the multiplex PCR reads via MiXCR and lists one record per CDR3 protein. The sample comprises fewer than 400,000 distinct CDR3 sequences, approximately 60% of which are singletons, and roughly 8.6% rests with the top ten.

The V and J genes are TRBV6-1 and TRBJ1-5, with D unclear. Sample: peripheral blood. This TCR was sampled from a man aged 35 to 55 with primary liver carcinoma and hepatitis B virus infection. CDR3 bases: TGTGCCGTATCGGCGGGAAGCGTTAGTAATCAGCCCCAGCATTTT. It codes for CAVSAGSVSNQPQHF.